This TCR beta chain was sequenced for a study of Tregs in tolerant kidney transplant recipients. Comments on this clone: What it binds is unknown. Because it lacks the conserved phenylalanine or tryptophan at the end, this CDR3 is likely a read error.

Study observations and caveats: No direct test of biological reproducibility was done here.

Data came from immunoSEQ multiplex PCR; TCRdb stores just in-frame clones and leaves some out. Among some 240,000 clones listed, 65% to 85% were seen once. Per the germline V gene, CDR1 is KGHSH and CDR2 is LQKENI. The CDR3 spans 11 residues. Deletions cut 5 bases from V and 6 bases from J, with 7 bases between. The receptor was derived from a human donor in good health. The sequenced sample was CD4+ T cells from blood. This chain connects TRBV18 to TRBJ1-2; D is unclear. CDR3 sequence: CASSGLDGYTL. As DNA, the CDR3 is TGTGCCAGCTCAGGTCTGGATGGCTACACCCTC.